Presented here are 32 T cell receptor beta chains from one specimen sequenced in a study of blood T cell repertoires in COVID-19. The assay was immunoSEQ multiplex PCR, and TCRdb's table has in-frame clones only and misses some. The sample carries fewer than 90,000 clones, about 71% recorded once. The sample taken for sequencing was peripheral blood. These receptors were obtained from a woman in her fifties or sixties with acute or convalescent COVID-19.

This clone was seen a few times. CDR3 DNA sequence: TGTGCCAGCAGCTTTAGAGTAGACACAGATACGCAGTATTTT. This gives the protein CASSFRVDTDTQYF. The chain uses TRBV12-1 and TRBJ2-3; TRBD2, the table's D call, was not compared with the DNA. TRBV12-1 is reported as a pseudogene. CDR3 size: 14 residues.

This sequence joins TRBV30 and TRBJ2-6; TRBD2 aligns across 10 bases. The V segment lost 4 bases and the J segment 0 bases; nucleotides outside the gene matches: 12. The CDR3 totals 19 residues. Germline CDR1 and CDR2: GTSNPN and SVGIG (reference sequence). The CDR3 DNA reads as TGTGCCTGGAATTGGGGGTCTAGCGGGGGCGTCTCTGGGGCCAACGTCCTGACTTTC. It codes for CAWNWGSSGGVSGANVLTF.

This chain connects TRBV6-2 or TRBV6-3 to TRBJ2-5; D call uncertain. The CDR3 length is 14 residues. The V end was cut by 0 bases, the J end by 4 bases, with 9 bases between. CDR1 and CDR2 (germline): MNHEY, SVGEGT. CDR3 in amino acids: CASSYSATTETQYF. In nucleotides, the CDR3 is TGTGCCAGCAGTTACTCGGCCACAACAGAGACCCAGTACTTC.

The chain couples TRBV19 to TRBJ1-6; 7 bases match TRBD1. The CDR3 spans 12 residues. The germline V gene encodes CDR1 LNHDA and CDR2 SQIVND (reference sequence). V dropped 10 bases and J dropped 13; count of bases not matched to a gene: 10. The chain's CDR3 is CATLSRTGPLHF. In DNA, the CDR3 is TGTGCCACTCTCTCAAGGACAGGCCCCCTCCACTTT.

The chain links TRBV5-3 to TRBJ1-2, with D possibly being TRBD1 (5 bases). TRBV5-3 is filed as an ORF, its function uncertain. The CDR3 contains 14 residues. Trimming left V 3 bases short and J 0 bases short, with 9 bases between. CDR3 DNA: TGTGCCAGAAGCTCTACAGGTTCTAACTATGGCTACACCTTC. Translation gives CARSSTGSNYGYTF.

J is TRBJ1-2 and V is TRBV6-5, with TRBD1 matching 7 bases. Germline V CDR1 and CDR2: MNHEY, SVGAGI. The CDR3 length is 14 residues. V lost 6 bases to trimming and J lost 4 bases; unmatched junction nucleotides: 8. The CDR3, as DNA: TGTGCCAGCAGATCACGACAGGGCGTCTATGGCTACACCTTC. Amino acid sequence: CASRSRQGVYGYTF.

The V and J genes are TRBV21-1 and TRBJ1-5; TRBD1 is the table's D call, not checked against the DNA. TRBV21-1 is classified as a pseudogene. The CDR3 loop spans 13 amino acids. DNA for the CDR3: TGTGCCAGCAGCACCAGGGGTGGGCAGCCCCAGCATTTT. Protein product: CASSTRGGQPQHF.

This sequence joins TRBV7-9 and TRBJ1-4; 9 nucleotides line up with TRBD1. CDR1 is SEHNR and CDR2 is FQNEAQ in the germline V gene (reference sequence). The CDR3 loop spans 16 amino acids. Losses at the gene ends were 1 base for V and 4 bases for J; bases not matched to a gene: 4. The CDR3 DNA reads TGTGCCAGCAGCTTAGAAGGGACAGGGATTAATGAAAAACTGTTTTTT. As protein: CASSLEGTGINEKLFF.

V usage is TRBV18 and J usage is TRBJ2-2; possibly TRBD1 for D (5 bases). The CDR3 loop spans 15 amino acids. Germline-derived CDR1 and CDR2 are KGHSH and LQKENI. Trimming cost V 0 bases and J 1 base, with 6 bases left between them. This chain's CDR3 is CASSPPDRNTGELFF. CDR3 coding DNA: TGTGCCAGCTCACCACCCGACAGGAACACCGGGGAGCTGTTTTTT.

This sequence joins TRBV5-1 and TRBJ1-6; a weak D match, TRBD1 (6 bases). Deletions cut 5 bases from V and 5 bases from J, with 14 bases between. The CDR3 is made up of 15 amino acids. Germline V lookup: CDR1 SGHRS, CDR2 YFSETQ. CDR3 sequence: CASSLQGRDNSPLHF. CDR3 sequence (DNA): TGCGCCAGCAGTCTTCAGGGGCGAGATAATTCACCCCTCCACTTT.

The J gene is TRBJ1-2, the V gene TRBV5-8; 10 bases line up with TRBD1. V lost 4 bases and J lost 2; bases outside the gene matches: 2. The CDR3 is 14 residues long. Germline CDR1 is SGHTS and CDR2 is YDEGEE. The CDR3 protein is CASSLGQGNYGYTF. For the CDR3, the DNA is TGTGCCAGCAGCCTGGGACAGGGGAACTATGGCTACACCTTC.

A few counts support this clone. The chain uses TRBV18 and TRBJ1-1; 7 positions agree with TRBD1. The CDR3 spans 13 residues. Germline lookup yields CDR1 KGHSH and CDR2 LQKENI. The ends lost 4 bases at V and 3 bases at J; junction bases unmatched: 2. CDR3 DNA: TGTGCCAGCTCACGGACAGGAGACACTGAAGCTTTCTTT. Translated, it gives CASSRTGDTEAFF.

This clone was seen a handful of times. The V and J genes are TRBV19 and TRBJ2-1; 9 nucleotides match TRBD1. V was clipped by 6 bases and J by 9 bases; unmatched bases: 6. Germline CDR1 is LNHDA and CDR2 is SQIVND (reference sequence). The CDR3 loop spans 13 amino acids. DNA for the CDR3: TGTGCCAGTAGACTACAGGGGGCGGGTGAGCAGTTCTTC. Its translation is CASRLQGAGEQFF. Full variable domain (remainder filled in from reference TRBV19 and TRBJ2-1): DGGITQSPKYLFRKEGQNVTLSCEQNLNHDAMYWYRQDPGQGLRLIYYSQIVNDFQKGDIAEGYSVSREKKESFPLTVTSAQKNPTAFYLCASRLQGAGEQFFGPGTRLTVL.

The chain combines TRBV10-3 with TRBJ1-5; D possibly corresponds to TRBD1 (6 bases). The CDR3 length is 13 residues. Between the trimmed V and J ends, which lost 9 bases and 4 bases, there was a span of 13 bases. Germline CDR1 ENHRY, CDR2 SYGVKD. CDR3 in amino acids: CAISGQINQPQHF. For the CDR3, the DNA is TGTGCCATTTCCGGACAGATTAATCAGCCCCAGCATTTT.

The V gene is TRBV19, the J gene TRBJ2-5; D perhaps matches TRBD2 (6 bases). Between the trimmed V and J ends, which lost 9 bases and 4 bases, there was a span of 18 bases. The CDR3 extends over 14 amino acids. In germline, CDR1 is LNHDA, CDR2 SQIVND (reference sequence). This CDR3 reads CASSGTLGGETQYF. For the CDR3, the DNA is TGTGCCAGCTCGGGTACCTTGGGAGGAGAGACCCAGTACTTC.

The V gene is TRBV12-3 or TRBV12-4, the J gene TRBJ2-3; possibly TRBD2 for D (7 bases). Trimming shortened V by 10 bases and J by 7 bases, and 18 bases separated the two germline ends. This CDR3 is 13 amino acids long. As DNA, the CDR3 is TGTGCCACCTCCCTCGGGGGGCGAAATACGCAGTATTTT. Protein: CATSLGGRNTQYF.

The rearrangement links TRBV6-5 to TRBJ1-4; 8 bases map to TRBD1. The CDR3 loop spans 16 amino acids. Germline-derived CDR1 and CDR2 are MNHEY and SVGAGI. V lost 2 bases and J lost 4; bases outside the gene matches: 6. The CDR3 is CASSYIQGAGNEKLFF. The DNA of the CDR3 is TGTGCCAGCAGTTACATCCAGGGGGCGGGTAATGAAAAACTGTTTTTT.

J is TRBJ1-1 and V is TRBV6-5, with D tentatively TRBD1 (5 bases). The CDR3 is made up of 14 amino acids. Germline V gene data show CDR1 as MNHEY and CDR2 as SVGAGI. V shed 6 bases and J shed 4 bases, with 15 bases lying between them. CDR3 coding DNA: TGTGCCAGCAGCCCGGGGGTGAGTGGCACTGAAGCTTTCTTT. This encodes CASSPGVSGTEAFF.

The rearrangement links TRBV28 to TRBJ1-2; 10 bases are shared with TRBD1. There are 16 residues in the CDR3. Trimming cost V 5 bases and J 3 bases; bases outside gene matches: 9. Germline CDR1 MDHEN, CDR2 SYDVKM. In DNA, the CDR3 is TGTGCCAGCAGTCCTTCCGGGACAGGGGAGGACTATGGCTACACCTTC. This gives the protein CASSPSGTGEDYGYTF.

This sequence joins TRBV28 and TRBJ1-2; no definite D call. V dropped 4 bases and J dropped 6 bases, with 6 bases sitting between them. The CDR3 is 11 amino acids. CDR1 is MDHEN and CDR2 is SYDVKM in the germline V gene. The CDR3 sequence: CASSYQDGYTF. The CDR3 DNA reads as TGTGCCAGCAGTTACCAGGATGGCTACACCTTC.

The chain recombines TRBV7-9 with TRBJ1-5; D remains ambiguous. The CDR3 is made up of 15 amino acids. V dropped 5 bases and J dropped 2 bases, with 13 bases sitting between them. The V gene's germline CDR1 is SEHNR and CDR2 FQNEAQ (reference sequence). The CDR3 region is CASSARGDGNQPQHF. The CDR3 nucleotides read TGTGCCAGCAGCGCCCGTGGAGACGGCAATCAGCCCCAGCATTTT. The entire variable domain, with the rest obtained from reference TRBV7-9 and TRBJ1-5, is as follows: DTGVSQNPRHKITKRGQNVTFRCDPISEHNRLYWYRQTLGQGPEFLTYFQNEAQLEKSRLLSDRFSAERPKGSFSTLEIQRTEQGDSAMYLCASSARGDGNQPQHFGDGTRLSIL.

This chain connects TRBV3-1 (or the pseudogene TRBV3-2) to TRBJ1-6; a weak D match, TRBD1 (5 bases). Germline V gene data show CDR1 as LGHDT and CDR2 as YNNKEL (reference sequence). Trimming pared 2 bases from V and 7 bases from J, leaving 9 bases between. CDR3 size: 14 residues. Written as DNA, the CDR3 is TGTGCCAGCAGCCAACCACAGGTGAATTCACCCCTCCACTTT. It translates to CASSQPQVNSPLHF.

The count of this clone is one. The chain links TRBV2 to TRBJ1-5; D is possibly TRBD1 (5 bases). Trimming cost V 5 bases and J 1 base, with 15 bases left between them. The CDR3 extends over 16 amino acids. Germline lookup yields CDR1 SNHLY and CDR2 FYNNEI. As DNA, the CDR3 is TGTGCCAGCAGTTTAGAGGGAGGGGCAAGCAATCAGCCCCAGCATTTT. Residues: CASSLEGGASNQPQHF.

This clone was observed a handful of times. CDR3 bases: TGTGCCAGCAGTTTGCCGACAGGGCTGAATTCACCCCTCCACTTT. As protein: CASSLPTGLNSPLHF. This chain links TRBV28 with TRBJ1-6, with 7 bases matching TRBD1. This CDR3 has 15 amino acids. J gave up 7 bases and V 3 bases, and 6 bases lay outside the gene matches. Germline lookup yields CDR1 MDHEN and CDR2 SYDVKM.

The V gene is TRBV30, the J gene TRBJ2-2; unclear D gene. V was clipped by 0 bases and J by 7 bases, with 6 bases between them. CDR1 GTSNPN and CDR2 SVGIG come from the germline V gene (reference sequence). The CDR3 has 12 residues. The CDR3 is CAWSVANGELFF. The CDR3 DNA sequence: TGTGCCTGGAGTGTAGCTAACGGGGAGCTGTTTTTT.

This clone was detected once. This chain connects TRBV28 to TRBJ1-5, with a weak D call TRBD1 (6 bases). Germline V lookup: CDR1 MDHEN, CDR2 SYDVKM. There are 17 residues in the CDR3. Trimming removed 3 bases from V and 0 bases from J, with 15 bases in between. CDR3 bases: TGTGCCAGCAGTTTTCTGAGGACAGAGTATAGCAATCAGCCCCAGCATTTT. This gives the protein CASSFLRTEYSNQPQHF.

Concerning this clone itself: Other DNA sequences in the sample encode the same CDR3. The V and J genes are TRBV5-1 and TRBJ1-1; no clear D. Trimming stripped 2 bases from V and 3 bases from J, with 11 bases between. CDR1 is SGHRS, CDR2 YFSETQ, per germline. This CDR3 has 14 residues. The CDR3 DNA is TGCGCCAGCAGCTTTGTCAGCGGGGACACTGAAGCTTTCTTT. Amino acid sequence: CASSFVSGDTEAFF.

CDR3 region: CASFGTVPYEQYF. CDR3 nucleotide sequence: TGTGCCAGTTTCGGGACAGTACCCTACGAGCAGTACTTC. The V gene is TRBV28, the J gene TRBJ2-7; 7 bases match TRBD1. Per germline, CDR1 MDHEN and CDR2 SYDVKM. The CDR3 is 13 amino acids. V trimming: 9 bases; J trimming: 2 bases; junction bases outside the gene matches: 7.

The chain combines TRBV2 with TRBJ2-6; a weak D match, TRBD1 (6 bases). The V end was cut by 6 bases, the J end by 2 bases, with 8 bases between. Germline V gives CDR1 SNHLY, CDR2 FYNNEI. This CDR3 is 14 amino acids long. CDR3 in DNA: TGTGCCAGCAGGGACAGTACTGGGGCCAACGTCCTGACTTTC. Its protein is CASRDSTGANVLTF.

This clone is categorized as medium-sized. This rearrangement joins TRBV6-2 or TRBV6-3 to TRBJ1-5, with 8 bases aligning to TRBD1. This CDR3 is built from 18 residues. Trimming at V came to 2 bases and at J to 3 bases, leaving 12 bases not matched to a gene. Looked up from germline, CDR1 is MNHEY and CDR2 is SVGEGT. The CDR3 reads CASSYPHWGQENNQPQHF. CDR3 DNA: TGTGCCAGCAGTTACCCCCATTGGGGACAGGAGAACAATCAGCCCCAGCATTTT.

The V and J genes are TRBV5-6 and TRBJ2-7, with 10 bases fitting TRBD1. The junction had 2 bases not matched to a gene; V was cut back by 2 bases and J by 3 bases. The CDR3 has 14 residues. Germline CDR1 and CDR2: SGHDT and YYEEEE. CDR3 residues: CASSFRTGGYEQYF. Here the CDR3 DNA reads TGTGCCAGCAGCTTCCGGACAGGGGGCTACGAGCAGTACTTC. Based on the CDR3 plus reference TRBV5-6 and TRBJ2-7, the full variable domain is DAGVTQSPTHLIKTRGQQVTLRCSPKSGHDTVSWYQQALGQGPQFIFQYYEEEERQRGNFPDRFSGHQFPNYSSELNVNALLLGDSALYLCASSFRTGGYEQYFGPGTRLTVT.

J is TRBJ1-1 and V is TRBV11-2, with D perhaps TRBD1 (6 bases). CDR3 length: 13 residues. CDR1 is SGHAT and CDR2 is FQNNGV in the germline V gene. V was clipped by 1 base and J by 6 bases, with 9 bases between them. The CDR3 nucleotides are TGTGCCAGCAGCTTAGGCAGGGGCGCTGAAGCTTTCTTT. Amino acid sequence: CASSLGRGAEAFF.